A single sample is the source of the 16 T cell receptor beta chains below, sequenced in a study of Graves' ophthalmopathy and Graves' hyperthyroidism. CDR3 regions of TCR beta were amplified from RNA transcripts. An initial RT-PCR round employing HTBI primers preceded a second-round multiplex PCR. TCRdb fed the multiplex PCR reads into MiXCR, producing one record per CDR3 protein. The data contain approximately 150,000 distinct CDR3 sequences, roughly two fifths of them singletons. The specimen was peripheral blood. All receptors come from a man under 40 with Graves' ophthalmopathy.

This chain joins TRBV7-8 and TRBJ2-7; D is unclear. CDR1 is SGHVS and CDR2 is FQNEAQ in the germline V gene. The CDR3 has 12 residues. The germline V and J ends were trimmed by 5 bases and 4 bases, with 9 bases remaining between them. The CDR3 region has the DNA TGTGCCAGCAGCCTCTGGATGTACGAGCAGTACTTC. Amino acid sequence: CASSLWMYEQYF. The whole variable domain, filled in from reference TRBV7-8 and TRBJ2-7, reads GAGVSQSPRYKVAKRGQDVALRCDPISGHVSLFWYQQALGQGPEFLTYFQNEAQLDKSGLPSDRFFAERPEGSVSTLKIQRTQQEDSAVYLCASSLWMYEQYFGPGTRLTVT.

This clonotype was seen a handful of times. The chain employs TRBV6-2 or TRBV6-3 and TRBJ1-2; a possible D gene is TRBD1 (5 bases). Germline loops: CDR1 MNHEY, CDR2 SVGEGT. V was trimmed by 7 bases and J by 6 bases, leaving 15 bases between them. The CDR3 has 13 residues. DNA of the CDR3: TGTGCCAGCACGGAAGGGGATCCCAATGGCTACACCTTC. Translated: CASTEGDPNGYTF.

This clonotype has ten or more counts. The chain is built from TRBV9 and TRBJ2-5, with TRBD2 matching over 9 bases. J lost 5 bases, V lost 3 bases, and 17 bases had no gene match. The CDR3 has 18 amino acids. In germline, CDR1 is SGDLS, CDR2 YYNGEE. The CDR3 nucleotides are TGTGCCAGCAGCGCTATGGGACTAGCCATTCTCTCCGGGGAGACCCAGTACTTC. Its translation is CASSAMGLAILSGETQYF.

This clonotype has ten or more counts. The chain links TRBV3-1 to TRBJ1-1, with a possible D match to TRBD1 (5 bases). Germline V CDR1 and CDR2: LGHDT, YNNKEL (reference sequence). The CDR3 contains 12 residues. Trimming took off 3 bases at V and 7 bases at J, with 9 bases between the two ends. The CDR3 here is CASSHQQVEAFF. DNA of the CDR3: TGTGCCAGCAGCCACCAACAGGTTGAAGCTTTCTTT.

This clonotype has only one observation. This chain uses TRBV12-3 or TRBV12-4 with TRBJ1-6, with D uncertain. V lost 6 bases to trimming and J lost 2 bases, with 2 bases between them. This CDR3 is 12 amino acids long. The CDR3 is CASRAYNSPLHF. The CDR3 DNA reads TGTGCCAGCAGAGCCTATAATTCACCCCTCCACTTT.

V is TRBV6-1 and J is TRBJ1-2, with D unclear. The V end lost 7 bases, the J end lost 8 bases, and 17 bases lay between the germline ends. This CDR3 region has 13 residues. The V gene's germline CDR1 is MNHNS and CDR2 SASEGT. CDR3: CASTMMGNSGYTF. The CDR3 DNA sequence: TGTGCCAGCACCATGATGGGGAATTCGGGCTACACCTTC.

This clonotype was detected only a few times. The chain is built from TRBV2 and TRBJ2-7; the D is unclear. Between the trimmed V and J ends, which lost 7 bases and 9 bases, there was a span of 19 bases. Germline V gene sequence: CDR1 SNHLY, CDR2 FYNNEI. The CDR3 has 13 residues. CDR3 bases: TGTGCCAGCAACCGGCGGTCTGGAGCCGGGCAGTACTTC. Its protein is CASNRRSGAGQYF.

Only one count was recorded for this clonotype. The CDR3 DNA follows: TGCAGTGCCTTGACAGGGGGTTACACTGAAGCTTTCTTT. It yields the protein CSALTGGYTEAFF. The chain carries TRBV20-1 and TRBJ1-1; 9 positions match TRBD1. The CDR3 spans 13 residues. CDR1 is DFQATT and CDR2 is SNEGSKA in the germline V gene (reference sequence). Trimming cost V 6 bases and J 3 bases; bases outside gene matches: 5.

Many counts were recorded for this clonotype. The CDR3 coding sequence is TGTGCCAGCAGCTTCCCGACAGGGAACTATGGCTACACCTTC. This gives the protein CASSFPTGNYGYTF. The chain uses TRBV7-2 and TRBJ1-2, with 7 bases that match TRBD1. This CDR3 comprises 14 residues. V gave up 3 bases and J gave up 2 bases; unmatched junction bases: 3. Germline CDR1 reads SGHTA; CDR2 reads FQGNSA. The full variable domain, rest sourced from reference TRBV7-2 and TRBJ1-2, is GAGVSQSPSNKVTEKGKDVELRCDPISGHTALYWYRQSLGQGLEFLIYFQGNSAPDKSGLPSDRFSAERTGGSVSTLTIQRTQQEDSAVYLCASSFPTGNYGYTFGSGTRLTVV.

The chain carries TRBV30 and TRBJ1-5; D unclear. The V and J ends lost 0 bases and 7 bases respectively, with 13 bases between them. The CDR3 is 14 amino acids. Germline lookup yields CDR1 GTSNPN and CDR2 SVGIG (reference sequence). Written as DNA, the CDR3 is TGTGCCTGGAGTGTACGTAGCAGAGGCCAGCCCCAGCATTTT. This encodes CAWSVRSRGQPQHF.

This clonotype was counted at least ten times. CDR3 sequence reads: CASSLAGNEQYF. For the CDR3, the DNA is TGCGCCAGCAGCTTGGCCGGGAACGAGCAGTACTTC. The chain joins TRBV5-1 to TRBJ2-7, with D possibly matching TRBD2 (5 bases). Deletions cut 0 bases from V and 5 bases from J, with 6 bases between. CDR1 and CDR2 (germline): SGHRS, YFSETQ. The CDR3 is 12 residues long. The variable domain in full, with the rest retrieved from reference TRBV5-1 and TRBJ2-7, is KAGVTQTPRYLIKTRGQQVTLSCSPISGHRSVSWYQQTPGQGLQFLFEYFSETQRNKGNFPGRFSGRQFSNSRSEMNVSTLELGDSALYLCASSLAGNEQYFGPGTRLTVT.

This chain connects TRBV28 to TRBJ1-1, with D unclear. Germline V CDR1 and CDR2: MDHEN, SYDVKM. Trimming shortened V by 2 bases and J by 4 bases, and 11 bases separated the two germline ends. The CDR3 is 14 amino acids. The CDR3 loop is CASSLLGWGTEAFF. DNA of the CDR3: TGTGCCAGCAGTTTACTGGGGTGGGGCACTGAAGCTTTCTTT.

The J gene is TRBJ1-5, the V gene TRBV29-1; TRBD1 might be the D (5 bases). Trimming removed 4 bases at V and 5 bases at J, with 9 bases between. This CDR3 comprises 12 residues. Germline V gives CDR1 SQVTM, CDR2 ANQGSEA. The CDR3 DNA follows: TGCAGCGTTGTGGTAGGGGATCAGCCCCAGCATTTT. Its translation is CSVVVGDQPQHF.

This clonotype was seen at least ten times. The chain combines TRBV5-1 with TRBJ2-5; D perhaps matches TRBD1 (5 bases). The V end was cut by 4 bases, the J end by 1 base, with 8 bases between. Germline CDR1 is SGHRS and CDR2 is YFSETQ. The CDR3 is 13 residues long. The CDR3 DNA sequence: TGCGCCAGCAGCGTAGACAGCCAAGAGACCCAGTACTTC. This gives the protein CASSVDSQETQYF.

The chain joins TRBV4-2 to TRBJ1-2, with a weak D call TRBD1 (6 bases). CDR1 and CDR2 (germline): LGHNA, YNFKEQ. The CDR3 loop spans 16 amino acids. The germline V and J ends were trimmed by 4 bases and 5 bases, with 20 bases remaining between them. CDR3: CASSLSQEGGRYGYTF. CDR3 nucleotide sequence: TGTGCCAGCAGCCTCTCCCAAGAGGGGGGAAGATATGGCTACACCTTC.

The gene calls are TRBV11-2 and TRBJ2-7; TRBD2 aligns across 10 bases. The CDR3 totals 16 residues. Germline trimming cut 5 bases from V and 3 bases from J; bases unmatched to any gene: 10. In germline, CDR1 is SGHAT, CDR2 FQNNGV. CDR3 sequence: CASSHLAGVIGYEQYF. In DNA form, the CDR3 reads TGTGCCAGCAGCCATCTAGCGGGAGTAATAGGCTACGAGCAGTACTTC.